The 28 T cell receptor beta chains reported below all come from one sample, sequenced in a study of cytomegalovirus exposure and HLA in healthy donors. PCR amplification relied on 60 Vbeta primers (plus 13 Jbeta primers). Using immunoSEQ multiplex PCR, the repertoire was profiled, and TCRdb retains in-frame clones only, with some absent. The sample lists 99,000 or so clones; approximately 83% were seen once. The sample comprised PBMCs. The source of these receptors is a female donor in good health and CMV-seropositive.

This chain uses TRBV28 with TRBJ2-1, with 8 bases that match TRBD2. Trimming removed 4 bases from V and 3 bases from J; junction bases left unmatched: 2. Germline-derived CDR1 and CDR2 are MDHEN and SYDVKM. The CDR3 loop spans 14 amino acids. The CDR3 reads CASSSRGVYNEQFF. The CDR3 DNA is TGTGCCAGCAGTTCGCGGGGGGTCTACAATGAGCAGTTCTTC.

This clone was seen once. The rearrangement joins TRBV18 to TRBJ1-2; the D gene is possibly TRBD1 (6 bases). The CDR3 is 15 residues long. V lost 1 base and J lost 4, with 13 bases in between. Germline V gene sequence: CDR1 KGHSH, CDR2 LQKENI. Here the CDR3 reads CASSPLDQQGYGYTF. The CDR3 DNA reads TGTGCCAGCTCACCACTTGATCAACAGGGCTATGGCTACACCTTC.

The genes are TRBV27 and TRBJ1-2; a possible D gene is TRBD1 (5 bases). CDR3 length: 12 residues. The V and J ends lost 7 bases and 1 base respectively, with 7 bases between them. Germline V CDR1 and CDR2: MNHEY, SMNVEV (reference sequence). CDR3 DNA sequence: TGTGCCAGCAAGGACATTAACTATGGCTACACCTTC. This encodes CASKDINYGYTF.

The chain has TRBV7-6 and TRBJ1-3; D ambiguous. Deletions cut 0 bases from V and 4 bases from J, with 7 bases between. Per the germline V gene, CDR1 is SGHVS and CDR2 is FNYEAQ. The CDR3 covers 14 residues. The CDR3 here is CASSLAGSGNTIYF. The CDR3 nucleotides are TGTGCCAGCAGCTTAGCTGGCTCAGGAAACACCATATATTTT.

The rearrangement joins TRBV6-1 to TRBJ1-5; TRBD1 matches at 8 bases. Germline-derived CDR1 and CDR2 are MNHNS and SASEGT. The CDR3 has 15 residues. V gave up 5 bases and J gave up 2 bases; unmatched junction bases: 5. The CDR3 loop is CASSPTGVGNQPQHF. In nucleotides, the CDR3 is TGTGCCAGCAGTCCGACAGGGGTTGGCAATCAGCCCCAGCATTTT.

The chain is built from TRBV5-1 and TRBJ2-7; 7 bases map to TRBD2. This CDR3 spans 14 amino acids. J was trimmed by 2 bases and V by 1 base; bases with no gene match: 3. Germline CDR1 is SGHRS and CDR2 is YFSETQ. This CDR3 reads CASSLTSEAYEQYF. CDR3 in DNA: TGCGCCAGCAGCTTGACTAGCGAAGCCTACGAGCAGTACTTC.

In nucleotides, the CDR3 is TGTGCCAGCACCCGAGAAAGCTCGGACAGGGACAATCAGCCCCAGCATTTT. This gives the protein CASTRESSDRDNQPQHF. This sequence joins TRBV7-8 and TRBJ1-5; 8 nucleotides agree with TRBD1. Trimming at V came to 7 bases and at J to 3 bases, leaving 14 bases not matched to a gene. The CDR3 is 17 amino acids. The germline gives CDR1 SGHVS, CDR2 FQNEAQ.

The J gene is TRBJ2-3, the V gene TRBV6-1; 11 bases map to TRBD2. Germline-derived CDR1 and CDR2 are MNHNS and SASEGT. The CDR3 loop spans 14 amino acids. Unmatched junction bases numbered 8, after V lost 11 bases and J lost 4 bases. CDR3 coding DNA: TGTGCCGTCGACGGGACTAGCGGACCAGATACGCAGTATTTT. It is translated as CAVDGTSGPDTQYF.

V gene TRBV7-9 combines with J gene TRBJ2-3; TRBD2 matches at 12 bases. The length of the CDR3 is 15 residues. J was trimmed by 4 bases and V by 6 bases; bases with no gene match: 5. Looked up from germline, CDR1 is SEHNR and CDR2 is FQNEAQ (reference sequence). CDR3 loop: CASRTLAGGPDTQYF. The DNA of the CDR3 is TGTGCCAGCAGGACGCTAGCGGGAGGGCCAGATACGCAGTATTTT.

This clone was observed once. The chain links TRBV14 to TRBJ2-1, with 12 bases that match TRBD2. The length of the CDR3 is 16 residues. V shed 3 bases, J shed 8 bases, and the junction held 8 bases outside the gene matches. Germline V gene data show CDR1 as SGHDN and CDR2 as FVKESK. The CDR3 DNA reads as TGTGCCAGCAGCCAGCGACTAGCGGGAGCCTCGGATGAGCAGTTCTTC. Protein product: CASSQRLAGASDEQFF. The full variable domain, in which reference TRBV14 and TRBJ2-1 provide the parts outside the CDR3, is EAGVTQFPSHSVIEKGQTVTLRCDPISGHDNLYWYRRVMGKEIKFLLHFVKESKQDESGMPNNRFLAERTGGTYSTLKVQPAELEDSGVYFCASSQRLAGASDEQFFGPGTRLTVL.

This chain links TRBV2 with TRBJ1-4; TRBD1 matches at 7 bases. Looked up from germline, CDR1 is SNHLY and CDR2 is FYNNEI. After removal of 4 bases from V and 7 bases from J, the junction contained 12 bases not matched to a gene. The CDR3 runs 16 residues. The CDR3 region has the DNA TGTGCCAGCAGTGTCGAAAGCGACAGGGTGATTGAAAAACTGTTTTTT. This sequence encodes CASSVESDRVIEKLFF.

This clone was detected once. The rearrangement links TRBV28 to TRBJ1-1; 9 bases are a match to TRBD1. V lost 1 base and J lost 1; bases outside the gene matches: 1. The CDR3 contains 15 residues. Germline V gives CDR1 MDHEN, CDR2 SYDVKM. The CDR3 loop reads CASSLSGQGNTEAFF. The CDR3, as DNA: TGTGCCAGCAGTTTATCGGGACAGGGGAACACTGAAGCTTTCTTT.

The V and J genes are TRBV15 and TRBJ2-7; D is possibly TRBD2 (6 bases). Germline V CDR1 and CDR2: LNHNV, YYDKDF (reference sequence). CDR3 length: 17 amino acids. V was shortened by 0 bases and J by 0 bases, with 15 bases between the two germline ends. The CDR3 nucleotides read TGTGCCACCAGCAGAGAAACGCGGGACCACAGCTCCTACGAGCAGTACTTC. Its translation: CATSRETRDHSSYEQYF.

The chain has TRBV2 and TRBJ1-1; the D gene is possibly TRBD1 (5 bases). There are 10 residues in the CDR3. V lost 7 bases to trimming and J lost 11 bases, with 11 bases between them. Germline CDR1 is SNHLY and CDR2 is FYNNEI. CDR3 sequence (DNA): TGTGCCAGCATCGCCGGGGGGGCTTTCTTT. This encodes CASIAGGAFF. Full variable domain (rest looked up from reference TRBV2 and TRBJ1-1): EPEVTQTPSHQVTQMGQEVILRCVPISNHLYFYWYRQILGQKVEFLVSFYNNEISEKSEIFDDQFSVERPDGSNFTLKIRSTKLEDSAMYFCASIAGGAFFGQGTRLTVV.

The V and J genes are TRBV7-2 and TRBJ2-7; 12 nucleotides agree with TRBD2. J was trimmed by 3 bases and V by 5 bases; bases with no gene match: 2. Germline lookup yields CDR1 SGHTA and CDR2 FQGNSA. The CDR3 runs 14 residues. DNA of the CDR3: TGTGCCAGCAGCCGGACTAGCGGGATCTACGAGCAGTACTTC. It translates to CASSRTSGIYEQYF.

The V gene is TRBV2, the J gene TRBJ2-7; 11 bases match TRBD1. V lost 5 bases, J lost 7 bases, and 7 bases stayed unmatched. The CDR3 has 14 residues. Per the germline V gene, CDR1 is SNHLY and CDR2 is FYNNEI. CDR3 protein: CASSRDRGSGEQYF. In DNA form, the CDR3 reads TGTGCCAGCAGTAGGGACAGGGGGAGTGGGGAGCAGTACTTC.

The CDR3 protein is CASSQRGGLDYGYTF. In DNA, the CDR3 is TGTGCCAGCAGTCAACGGGGGGGCTTAGACTATGGCTACACCTTC. The rearrangement joins TRBV6-5 to TRBJ1-2; D is possibly TRBD1 (6 bases). The germline V gene encodes CDR1 MNHEY and CDR2 SVGAGI. The CDR3 runs 15 residues. V lost 5 bases and J 3 bases, leaving 16 bases between the germline ends.

This clone came up once. The V and J genes are TRBV7-2 and TRBJ2-1, with TRBD2 matching 14 bases. The CDR3 is made up of 18 amino acids. Germline-derived CDR1 and CDR2 are SGHTA and FQGNSA. J was trimmed by 5 bases and V by 3 bases; bases with no gene match: 9. CDR3 amino acids: CASSLTGTSGSLNNEQFF. The CDR3 coding sequence is TGTGCCAGCAGCTTGACCGGGACTAGCGGGAGCCTTAACAATGAGCAGTTCTTC.

The V and J genes are TRBV7-9 and TRBJ1-2, with 7 bases matching TRBD1. V lost 5 bases, J lost 4 bases, and 13 bases stayed unmatched. The CDR3 is 16 residues long. CDR1 SEHNR and CDR2 FQNEAQ come from the germline V gene (reference sequence). CDR3: CASSPGTVNTRYGYTF. DNA of the CDR3: TGTGCCAGCAGCCCCGGGACAGTCAACACCCGCTATGGCTACACCTTC.

The table lists this clone with a count of one. Other DNA sequences of this sample code for an identical CDR3. The chain employs TRBV27 and TRBJ2-3; D uncertain. V was trimmed by 6 bases and J by 7 bases, leaving 14 bases between them. In germline, CDR1 is MNHEY, CDR2 SMNVEV (reference sequence). The CDR3 length is 13 residues. Here the CDR3 DNA reads TGTGCCAGCAGCTTTGAGTCCTTTTATACGCAGTATTTT. Translated, it gives CASSFESFYTQYF.

The gene calls are TRBV28 and TRBJ2-7; TRBD2 might be the D (6 bases). Germline V gene lookup returns CDR1 MDHEN and CDR2 SYDVKM. Trimming removed 2 bases at V and 2 bases at J, with 10 bases between. The CDR3 covers 14 residues. CDR3 DNA: TGTGCCAGCAGTTTAAGCCGGGAGCCCTACGAGCAGTACTTC. Amino acid sequence: CASSLSREPYEQYF.

V and J are TRBV20-1 and TRBJ1-1; D not certain. V lost 2 bases to trimming and J lost 7 bases, with 8 bases between them. Germline-derived CDR1 and CDR2 are DFQATT and SNEGSKA (reference sequence). The CDR3 spans 11 residues. The CDR3 loop is CSARLVDEAFF. The CDR3 region has the DNA TGCAGTGCTAGACTTGTAGATGAAGCTTTCTTT.

This clone came up a few times. The rearrangement links TRBV6-1 to TRBJ1-1, with 10 bases aligning to TRBD1. The CDR3 covers 14 residues. CDR1 MNHNS and CDR2 SASEGT come from the germline V gene. V was clipped by 6 bases and J by 3 bases; unmatched bases: 4. CDR3 amino acids: CASRAGTGDTEAFF. In DNA form, the CDR3 reads TGTGCCAGCAGAGCCGGGACAGGGGACACTGAAGCTTTCTTT.

The chain uses TRBV10-3 and TRBJ1-1, with D maybe TRBD1 (6 bases). Between the trimmed V and J ends, which lost 1 base and 1 base, there was a span of 10 bases. The CDR3 is 15 amino acids. The germline V gene has CDR1 ENHRY and CDR2 SYGVKD. The CDR3 DNA reads as TGTGCCATCAGTGAGTTCTGGACAGAGAACACTGAAGCTTTCTTT. Amino acids: CAISEFWTENTEAFF.

The chain is built from TRBV7-9 and TRBJ2-5, with 16 bases that match TRBD2. The junction had 10 bases not matched to a gene; V was cut back by 5 bases and J by 4 bases. The CDR3 has 18 amino acids. CDR1 and CDR2 (germline): SEHNR, FQNEAQ (reference sequence). This CDR3 is CASSQIEGLAGGGETQYF. CDR3 DNA: TGTGCCAGCAGCCAAATCGAGGGACTAGCGGGAGGGGGAGAGACCCAGTACTTC.

This clone was seen just once. This sequence joins TRBV4-1 and TRBJ1-6, with 7 bases identical to TRBD1. The germline V gene encodes CDR1 MGHRA and CDR2 YSYEKL. V was pared by 1 base and J by 4 bases, with 7 bases of the junction left unmatched. This CDR3 contains 17 residues. CDR3 nucleotide sequence: TGCGCCAGCAGCCAAGCCTCCGGGACAGAGTATAATTCACCCCTCCACTTT. Encoded protein: CASSQASGTEYNSPLHF.

About this clone: The conserved phenylalanine or tryptophan normally closing the CDR3 is absent here, so this likely arose from a read error. The chain uses TRBV29-1 and TRBJ1-3; TRBD1 aligns across 8 bases. This CDR3 has 15 amino acids. Per the germline V gene, CDR1 is SQVTM and CDR2 is ANQGSEA. With V trimmed by 4 bases and J by 4 bases, 9 bases remained unmatched. This CDR3 reads CSVGTGKGGGNTIYL. The DNA of the CDR3 is TGCAGCGTTGGGACAGGGAAAGGTGGGGGAAACACCATATATCTT.

This clone came up a few times. The chain is built from TRBV29-1 and TRBJ1-5; D may be TRBD1 (5 bases). This CDR3 spans 15 amino acids. Germline V lookup: CDR1 SQVTM, CDR2 ANQGSEA. The V end lost 1 base, the J end lost 1 base, and 11 bases lay between the germline ends. CDR3 protein: CSVEGGAGSNQPQHF. The CDR3 region has the DNA TGCAGCGTTGAAGGCGGGGCTGGGAGCAATCAGCCCCAGCATTTT. The whole variable domain, filled in from reference TRBV29-1 and TRBJ1-5, reads SAVISQKPSRDICQRGTSLTIQCQVDSQVTMMFWYRQQPGQSLTLIATANQGSEATYESGFVIDKFPISRPNLTFSTLTVSNMSPEDSSIYLCSVEGGAGSNQPQHFGDGTRLSIL.